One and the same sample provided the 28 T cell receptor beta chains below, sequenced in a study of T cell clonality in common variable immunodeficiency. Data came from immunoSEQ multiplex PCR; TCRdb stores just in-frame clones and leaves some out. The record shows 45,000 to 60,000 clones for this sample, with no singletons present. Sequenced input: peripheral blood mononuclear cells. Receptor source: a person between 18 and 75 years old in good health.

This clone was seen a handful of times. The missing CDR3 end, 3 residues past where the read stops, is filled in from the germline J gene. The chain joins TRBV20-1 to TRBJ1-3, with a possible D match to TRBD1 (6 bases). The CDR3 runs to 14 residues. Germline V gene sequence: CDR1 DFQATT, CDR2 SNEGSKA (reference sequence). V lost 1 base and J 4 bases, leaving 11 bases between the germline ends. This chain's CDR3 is CSARATGYGNTIYF. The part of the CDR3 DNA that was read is TGCAGTGCTAGAGCTACAGGGTACGGAAACACC.

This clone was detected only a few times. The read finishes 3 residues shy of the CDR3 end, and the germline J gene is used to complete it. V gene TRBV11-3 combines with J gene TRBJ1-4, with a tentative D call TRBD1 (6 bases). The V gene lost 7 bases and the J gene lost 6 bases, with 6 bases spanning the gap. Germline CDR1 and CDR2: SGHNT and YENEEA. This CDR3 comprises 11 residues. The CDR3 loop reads CASNRDEKLFF. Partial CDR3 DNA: TGTGCCAGCAACAGGGATGAAAAA. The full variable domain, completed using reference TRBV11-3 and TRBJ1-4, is EAGVVQSPRYKIIEKKQPVAFWCNPISGHNTLYWYLQNLGQGPELLIRYENEEAVDDSQLPKDRFSAERLKGVDSTLKIQPAELGDSAVYLCASNRDEKLFFGSGTQLSVL.

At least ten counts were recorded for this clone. The covered CDR3 bases are TGTGCCAGCAGCAAACAGGGTTTCGAG. Translating gives CASSKQGFE. In full, the CDR3 is CASSKQGFEQYF. This chain links TRBV13 with TRBJ2-7; tentatively, D is TRBD1 (6 bases). Read coverage stops 3 residues before the CDR3 terminus; the germline J gene supplies the remainder. Trimming stripped 5 bases from V and 6 bases from J, with 11 bases between. This CDR3 has 12 amino acids. Germline assignment: CDR1 PRHDT and CDR2 FYEKMQ (reference sequence).

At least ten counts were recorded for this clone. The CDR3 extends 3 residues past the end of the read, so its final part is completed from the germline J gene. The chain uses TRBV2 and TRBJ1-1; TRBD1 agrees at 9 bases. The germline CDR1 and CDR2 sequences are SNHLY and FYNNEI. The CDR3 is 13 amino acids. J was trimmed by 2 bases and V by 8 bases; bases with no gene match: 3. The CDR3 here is CASGQGQNTEAFF. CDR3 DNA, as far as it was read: TGTGCCAGCGGACAGGGGCAAAACACTGAA.

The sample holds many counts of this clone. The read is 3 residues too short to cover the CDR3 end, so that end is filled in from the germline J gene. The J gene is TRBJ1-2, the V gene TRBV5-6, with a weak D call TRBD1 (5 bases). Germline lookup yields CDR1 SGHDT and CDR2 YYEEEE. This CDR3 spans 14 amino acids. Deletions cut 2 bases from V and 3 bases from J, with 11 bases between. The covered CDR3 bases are TGTGCCAGCAGCTTCCGCGGGGGGTACTATGGC. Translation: CASSFRGGYYG. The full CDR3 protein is CASSFRGGYYGYTF.

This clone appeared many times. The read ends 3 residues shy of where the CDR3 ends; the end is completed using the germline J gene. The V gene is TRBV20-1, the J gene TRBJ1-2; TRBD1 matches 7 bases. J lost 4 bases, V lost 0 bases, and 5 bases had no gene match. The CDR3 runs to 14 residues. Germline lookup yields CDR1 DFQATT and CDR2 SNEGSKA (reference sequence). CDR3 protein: CSARDAGGGYGYTF. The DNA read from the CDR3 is TGCAGTGCTAGAGACGCAGGGGGTGGCTATGGC.

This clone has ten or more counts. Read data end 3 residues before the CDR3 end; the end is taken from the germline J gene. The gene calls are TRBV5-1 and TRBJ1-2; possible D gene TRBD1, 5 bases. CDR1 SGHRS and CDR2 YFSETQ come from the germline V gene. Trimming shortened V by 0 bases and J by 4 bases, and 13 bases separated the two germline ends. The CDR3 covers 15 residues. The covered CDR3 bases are TGCGCCAGCAGCTTGGCTACAGGTGAACTCTATGGC. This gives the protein CASSLATGELYG. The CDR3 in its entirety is CASSLATGELYGYTF.

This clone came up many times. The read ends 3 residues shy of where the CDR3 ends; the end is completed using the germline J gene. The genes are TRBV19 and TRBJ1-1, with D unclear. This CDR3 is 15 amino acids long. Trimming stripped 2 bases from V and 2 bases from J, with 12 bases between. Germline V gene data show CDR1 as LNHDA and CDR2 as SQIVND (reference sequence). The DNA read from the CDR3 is TGTGCCAGTAGTATACTGGCAACAGCAAACACTGAA. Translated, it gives CASSILATANTE. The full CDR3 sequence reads CASSILATANTEAFF. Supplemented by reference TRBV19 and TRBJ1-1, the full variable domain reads DGGITQSPKYLFRKEGQNVTLSCEQNLNHDAMYWYRQDPGQGLRLIYYSQIVNDFQKGDIAEGYSVSREKKESFPLTVTSAQKNPTAFYLCASSILATANTEAFFGQGTRLTVV.

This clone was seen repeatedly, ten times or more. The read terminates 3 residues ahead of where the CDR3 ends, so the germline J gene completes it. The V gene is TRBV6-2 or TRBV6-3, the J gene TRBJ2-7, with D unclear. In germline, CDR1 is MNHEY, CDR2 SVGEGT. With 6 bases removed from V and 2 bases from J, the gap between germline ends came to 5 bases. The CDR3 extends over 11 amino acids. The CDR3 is CASSHTYEQYF. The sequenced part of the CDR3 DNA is TGTGCCAGCAGCCACACCTACGAG.

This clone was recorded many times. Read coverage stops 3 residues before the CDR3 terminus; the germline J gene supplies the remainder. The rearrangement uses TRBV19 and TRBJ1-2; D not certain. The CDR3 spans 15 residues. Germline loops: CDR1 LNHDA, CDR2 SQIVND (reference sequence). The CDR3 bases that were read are TGTGCCAGTAGTATATTCAGGTCCTTGAGCGGAGGC. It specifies CASSIFRSLSGG. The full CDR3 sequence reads CASSIFRSLSGGYTF.

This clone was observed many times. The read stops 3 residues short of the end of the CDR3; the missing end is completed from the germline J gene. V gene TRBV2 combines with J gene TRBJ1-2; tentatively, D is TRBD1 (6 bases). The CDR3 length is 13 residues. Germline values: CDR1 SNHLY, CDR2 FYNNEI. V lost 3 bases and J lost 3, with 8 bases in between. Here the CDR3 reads CASSEDRDYGYTF. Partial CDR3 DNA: TGTGCCAGCAGTGAGGACAGAGACTATGGC.

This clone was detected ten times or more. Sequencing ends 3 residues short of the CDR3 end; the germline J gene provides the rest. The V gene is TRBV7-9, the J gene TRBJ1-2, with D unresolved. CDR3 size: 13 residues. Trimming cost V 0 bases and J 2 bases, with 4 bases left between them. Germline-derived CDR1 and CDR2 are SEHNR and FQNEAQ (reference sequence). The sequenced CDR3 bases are TGTGCCAGCAGCTTAGCAGGGAACTATGGC. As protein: CASSLAGNYG. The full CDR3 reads CASSLAGNYGYTF. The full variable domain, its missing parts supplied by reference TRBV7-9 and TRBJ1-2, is DTGVSQNPRHKITKRGQNVTFRCDPISEHNRLYWYRQTLGQGPEFLTYFQNEAQLEKSRLLSDRFSAERPKGSFSTLEIQRTEQGDSAMYLCASSLAGNYGYTFGSGTRLTVV.

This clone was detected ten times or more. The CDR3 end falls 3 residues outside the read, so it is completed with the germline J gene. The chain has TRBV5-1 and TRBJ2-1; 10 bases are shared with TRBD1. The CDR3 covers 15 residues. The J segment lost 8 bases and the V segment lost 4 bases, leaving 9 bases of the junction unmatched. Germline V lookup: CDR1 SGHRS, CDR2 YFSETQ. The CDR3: CASSPGDRGGDEQFF. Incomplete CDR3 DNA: TGCGCCAGCAGCCCGGGGGACAGGGGCGGGGATGAG.

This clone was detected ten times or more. CDR3 loop: CASSPSQGAGYGYTF. The covered CDR3 bases are TGTGCCAGCTCACCCTCACAGGGGGCGGGCTATGGC. The rearrangement uses TRBV18 and TRBJ1-2, with 9 bases identical to TRBD1. The CDR3 is cut off 3 residues early in the read; its end comes from the germline J gene. Per the germline V gene, CDR1 is KGHSH and CDR2 is LQKENI. With 3 bases clipped from V and 4 bases from J, the junction kept 6 bases outside the gene matches. The CDR3 runs to 15 residues.

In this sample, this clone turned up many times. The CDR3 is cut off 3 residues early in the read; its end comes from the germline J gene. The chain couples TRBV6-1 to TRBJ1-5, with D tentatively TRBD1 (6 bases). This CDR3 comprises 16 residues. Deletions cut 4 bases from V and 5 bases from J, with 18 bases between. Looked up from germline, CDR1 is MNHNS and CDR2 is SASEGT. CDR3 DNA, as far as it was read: TGTGCCAGCAGTGGAAACAGGGCCCCGCGTGATCAGCCC. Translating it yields CASSGNRAPRDQP. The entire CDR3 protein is CASSGNRAPRDQPQHF.

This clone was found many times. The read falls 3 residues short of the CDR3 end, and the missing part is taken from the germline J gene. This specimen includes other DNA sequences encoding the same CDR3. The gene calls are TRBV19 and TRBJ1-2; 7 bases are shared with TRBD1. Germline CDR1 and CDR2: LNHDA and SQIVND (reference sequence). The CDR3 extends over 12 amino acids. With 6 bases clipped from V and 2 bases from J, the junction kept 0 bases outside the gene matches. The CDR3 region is CASRTGNYGYTF. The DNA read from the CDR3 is TGTGCCAGTAGGACAGGGAACTATGGC.

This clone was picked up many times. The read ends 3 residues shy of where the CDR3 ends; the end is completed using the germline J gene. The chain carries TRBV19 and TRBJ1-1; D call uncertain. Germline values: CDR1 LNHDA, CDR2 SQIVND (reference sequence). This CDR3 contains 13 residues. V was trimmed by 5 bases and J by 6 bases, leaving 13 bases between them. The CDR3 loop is CASSSNLRSEAFF. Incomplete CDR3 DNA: TGTGCCAGTAGTTCAAATCTGAGGTCTGAA. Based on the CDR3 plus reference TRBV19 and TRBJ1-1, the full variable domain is DGGITQSPKYLFRKEGQNVTLSCEQNLNHDAMYWYRQDPGQGLRLIYYSQIVNDFQKGDIAEGYSVSREKKESFPLTVTSAQKNPTAFYLCASSSNLRSEAFFGQGTRLTVV.

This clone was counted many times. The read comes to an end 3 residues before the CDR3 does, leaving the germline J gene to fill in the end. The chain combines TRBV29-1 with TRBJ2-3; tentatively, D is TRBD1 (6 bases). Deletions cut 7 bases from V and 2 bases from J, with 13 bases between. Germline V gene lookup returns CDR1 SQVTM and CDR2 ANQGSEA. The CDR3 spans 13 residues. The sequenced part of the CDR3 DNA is TGCAGCGCATTCCGGGACACCACAGATACG. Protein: CSAFRDTTDT. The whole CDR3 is CSAFRDTTDTQYF.

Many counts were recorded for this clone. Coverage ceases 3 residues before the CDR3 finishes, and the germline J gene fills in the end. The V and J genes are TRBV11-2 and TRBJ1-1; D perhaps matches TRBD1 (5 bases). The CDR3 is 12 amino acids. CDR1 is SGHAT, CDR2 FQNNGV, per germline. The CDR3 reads CASSLEGFGAFF. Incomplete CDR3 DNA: TGTGCCAGCAGTCTGGAGGGGTTTGGA.

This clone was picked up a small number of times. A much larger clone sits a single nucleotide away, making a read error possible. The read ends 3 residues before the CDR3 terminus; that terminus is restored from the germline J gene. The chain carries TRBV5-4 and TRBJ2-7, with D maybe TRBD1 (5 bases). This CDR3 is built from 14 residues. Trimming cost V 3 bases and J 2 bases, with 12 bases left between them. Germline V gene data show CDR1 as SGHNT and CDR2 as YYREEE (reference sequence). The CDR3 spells CASSSKTAPYEQYF. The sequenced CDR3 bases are TGTGCCAGCAGCTCCAAGACAGCCCCCTACGAG.

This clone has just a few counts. Incomplete CDR3 DNA: TGTGCCAGCAGTGAAGGGACAGGGAGGACCTATAATTCACCA. Its translation is CASSEGTGRTYNSP. The CDR3 in full is CASSEGTGRTYNSPLFF. The chain carries TRBV6-1 and TRBJ1-4; the match to TRBD1 covers 8 bases. The read stops 3 residues short of the end of the CDR3; the missing end is completed from the germline J gene. There are 17 residues in the CDR3. Germline assignment: CDR1 MNHNS and CDR2 SASEGT.

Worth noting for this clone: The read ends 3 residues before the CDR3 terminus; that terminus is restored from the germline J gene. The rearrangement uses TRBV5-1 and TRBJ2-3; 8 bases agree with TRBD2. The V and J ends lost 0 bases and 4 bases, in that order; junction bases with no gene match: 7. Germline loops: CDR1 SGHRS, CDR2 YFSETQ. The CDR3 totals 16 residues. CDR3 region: CASSLGGGGSPDTQYF. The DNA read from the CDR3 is TGCGCCAGCAGCTTGGGTGGCGGGGGGAGCCCAGATACG.

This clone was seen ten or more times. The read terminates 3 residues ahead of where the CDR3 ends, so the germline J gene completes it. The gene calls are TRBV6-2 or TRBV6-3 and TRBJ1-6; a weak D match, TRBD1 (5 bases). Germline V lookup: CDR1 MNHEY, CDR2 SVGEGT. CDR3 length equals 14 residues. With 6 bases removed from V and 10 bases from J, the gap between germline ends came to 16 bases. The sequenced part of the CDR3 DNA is TGTGCCAGCAGCCCCGGACAAAACATCTCACCC. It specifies CASSPGQNISP. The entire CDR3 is CASSPGQNISPLHF.

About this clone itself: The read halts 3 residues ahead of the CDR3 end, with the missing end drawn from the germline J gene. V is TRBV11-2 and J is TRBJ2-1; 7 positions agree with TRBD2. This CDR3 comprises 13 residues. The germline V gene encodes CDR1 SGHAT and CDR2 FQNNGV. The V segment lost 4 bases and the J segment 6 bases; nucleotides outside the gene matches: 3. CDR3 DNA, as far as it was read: TGTGCCAGCAGCTCAGCGGGGATCAATGAG. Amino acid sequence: CASSSAGINE. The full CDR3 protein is CASSSAGINEQFF.

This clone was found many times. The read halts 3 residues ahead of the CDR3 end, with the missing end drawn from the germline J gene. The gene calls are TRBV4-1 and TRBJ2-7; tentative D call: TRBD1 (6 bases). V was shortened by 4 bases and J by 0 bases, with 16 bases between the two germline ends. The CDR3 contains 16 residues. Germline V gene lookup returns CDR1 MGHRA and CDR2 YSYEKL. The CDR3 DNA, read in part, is TGCGCCAGCAGCCTCAGAGCAGGGGATTACTCCTACGAG. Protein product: CASSLRAGDYSYE. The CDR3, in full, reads CASSLRAGDYSYEQYF.

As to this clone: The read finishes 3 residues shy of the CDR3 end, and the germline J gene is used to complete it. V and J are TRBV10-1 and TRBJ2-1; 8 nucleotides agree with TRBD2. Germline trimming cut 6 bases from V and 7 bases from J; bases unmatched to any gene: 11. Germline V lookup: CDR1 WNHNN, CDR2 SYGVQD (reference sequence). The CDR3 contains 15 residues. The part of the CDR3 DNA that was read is TGCGCCAGCAGCGCGAGCGGGGGACTCACGAATGAG. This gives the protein CASSASGGLTNE. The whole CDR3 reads CASSASGGLTNEQFF.

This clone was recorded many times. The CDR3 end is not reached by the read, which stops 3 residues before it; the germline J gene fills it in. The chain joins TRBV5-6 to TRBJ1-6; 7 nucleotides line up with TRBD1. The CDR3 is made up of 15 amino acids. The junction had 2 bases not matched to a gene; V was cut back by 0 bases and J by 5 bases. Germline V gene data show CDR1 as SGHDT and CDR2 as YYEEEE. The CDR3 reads CASSLETGNNSPLHF. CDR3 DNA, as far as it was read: TGTGCCAGCAGCTTGGAGACAGGGAATAATTCACCC.

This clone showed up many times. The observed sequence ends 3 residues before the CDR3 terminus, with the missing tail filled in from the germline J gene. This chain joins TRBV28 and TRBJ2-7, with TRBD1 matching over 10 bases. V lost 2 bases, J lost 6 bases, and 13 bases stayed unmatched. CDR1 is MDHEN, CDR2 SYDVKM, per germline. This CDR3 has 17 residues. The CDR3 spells CASSLPKAGQGSFEQYF. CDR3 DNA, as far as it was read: TGTGCCAGCAGTTTACCAAAAGCGGGACAGGGGAGTTTCGAG.